These 29 T cell receptor beta chains were all obtained from the same sample, sequenced in a study of early stage breast cancer tumors. TCRdb keeps only in-frame clones here, not all; method: immunoSEQ multiplex PCR. The data contain approximately 1,600 clones, about four fifths of them singletons. Sequenced sample: normal breast tissue next to the tumor. These TCRs come from a person aged 70 to 79 with breast cancer.

The rearrangement links TRBV6-6 to TRBJ1-2, with no clear D. The CDR3 extends over 16 amino acids. CDR1 MNHNY and CDR2 SVGAGI come from the germline V gene (reference sequence). V was shortened by 6 bases and J by 5 bases, with 22 bases between the two germline ends. CDR3 nucleotides: TGTGCCAGCAGCCCCGGGAGGGCGGAAGGAAGGTATGGCTACACCTTC. This sequence encodes CASSPGRAEGRYGYTF.

CDR3 nucleotide sequence: TGTGCCAGCAGCTCCCGGGCGGGACTAGGTGCCCATGAGCAGTTCTTC. Translated, it gives CASSSRAGLGAHEQFF. The chain joins TRBV7-3 to TRBJ2-1, with 8 bases fitting TRBD2. Germline CDR1 reads SGHTA; CDR2 reads FQGTGA. The CDR3 is made up of 16 amino acids. Losses at the gene ends were 4 bases for V and 8 bases for J; bases not matched to a gene: 13. The entire variable domain, with the rest obtained from reference TRBV7-3 and TRBJ2-1, is as follows: GAGVSQTPSNKVTEKGKYVELRCDPISGHTALYWYRQSLGQGPEFLIYFQGTGAADDSGLPNDRFFAVRPEGSVSTLKIQRTERGDSAVYLCASSSRAGLGAHEQFFGPGTRLTVL.

The sample holds a few counts of this clone. The CDR3 region is CASSIGLTGDTQYF. CDR3 bases: TGTGCCAGTAGTATAGGCTTGACAGGGGACACGCAGTATTTT. This sequence joins TRBV19 and TRBJ2-3, with 8 nucleotides matching TRBD1. V shed 1 base and J 9 bases; nucleotides not matched to a gene: 6. Germline assignment: CDR1 LNHDA and CDR2 SQIVND (reference sequence). The CDR3 length is 14 residues.

V usage is TRBV9 and J usage is TRBJ1-1, with D perhaps TRBD1 (5 bases). The V gene lost 3 bases and the J gene lost 4 bases, with 16 bases spanning the gap. Germline CDR1 SGDLS, CDR2 YYNGEE. The CDR3 is 15 amino acids. This chain's CDR3 is CASSAQTVPGTEAFF. The CDR3 coding sequence is TGTGCCAGCAGCGCACAGACAGTTCCGGGCACTGAAGCTTTCTTT.

The CDR3: CASSVVGGASTDTQYF. The CDR3 nucleotides read TGTGCCAGCAGCGTAGTAGGTGGGGCCTCTACAGATACGCAGTATTTT. The V call is TRBV9, the J call TRBJ2-3, with D tentatively TRBD1 (5 bases). Germline loops: CDR1 SGDLS, CDR2 YYNGEE. The CDR3 loop spans 16 amino acids. The germline V and J ends were trimmed by 0 bases and 3 bases, with 14 bases remaining between them.

The chain couples TRBV4-1 to TRBJ1-1; no firm D call. The CDR3 is 13 amino acids. The germline CDR1 and CDR2 sequences are MGHRA and YSYEKL. Trimming pared 4 bases from V and 4 bases from J, leaving 10 bases between. The CDR3, as DNA: TGCGCCAGCAGCCCCCCCGGCGGCACTGAAGCTTTCTTT. As protein: CASSPPGGTEAFF.

The chain recombines TRBV21-1 with TRBJ1-5; the DNA was not used to check the table's D call, TRBD1. TRBV21-1 counts as a pseudogene. CDR3 length: 15 residues. The CDR3: CASSKEWTDNQPQHF. In DNA, the CDR3 is TGTGCCAGCAGCAAAGAGTGGACAGACAATCAGCCCCAGCATTTT.

The rearrangement joins TRBV6-4 to TRBJ2-1; the match to TRBD2 covers 7 bases. The V gene end was trimmed by 8 bases and the J gene end by 6 bases; junction bases not matched to a gene: 13. This CDR3 comprises 15 residues. The germline V gene encodes CDR1 MRHNA and CDR2 SNTAGT. The CDR3 coding sequence is TGTGCCAGCCAAGTGGAGGGAGGGGCGGCCAATGAGCAGTTCTTC. As protein: CASQVEGGAANEQFF.

This clone was detected only a few times. The rearrangement links TRBV14 to TRBJ1-4; 12 nucleotides agree with TRBD1. CDR1 SGHDN and CDR2 FVKESK come from the germline V gene. The CDR3 spans 17 residues. With 4 bases clipped from V and 8 bases from J, the junction kept 11 bases outside the gene matches. The CDR3 here is CASSRVPGQGAREKLFF. CDR3 sequence (DNA): TGTGCCAGCAGCCGCGTCCCGGGACAGGGGGCTCGGGAAAAACTGTTTTTT.

This chain joins TRBV6-5 and TRBJ2-6; D gene uncertain. Trimming removed 7 bases from V and 0 bases from J, with 10 bases in between. Per germline, CDR1 MNHEY and CDR2 SVGAGI. The CDR3 has 15 residues. This CDR3 is CASKLLSSGANVLTF. The CDR3 region has the DNA TGTGCCAGCAAACTCTTGAGCTCTGGGGCCAACGTCCTGACTTTC.

The gene calls are TRBV30 and TRBJ1-2; D is undetermined. V lost 3 bases and J lost 5, with 13 bases in between. The germline V gene has CDR1 GTSNPN and CDR2 SVGIG (reference sequence). CDR3 length: 13 amino acids. The CDR3 here is CAWRGSGIYGYTF. The CDR3 DNA reads TGTGCCTGGAGGGGGTCCGGGATTTATGGCTACACCTTC.

This clone has a single count. V usage is TRBV30 and J usage is TRBJ2-7; D possibly corresponds to TRBD1 (5 bases). The germline V gene has CDR1 GTSNPN and CDR2 SVGIG (reference sequence). The length of the CDR3 is 12 residues. Trimming took 4 bases from V and 0 from J, leaving 7 bases between them. The CDR3: CAWKDNSYEQYF. The CDR3 DNA sequence: TGTGCCTGGAAGGACAACTCCTACGAGCAGTACTTC.

The chain couples TRBV2 to TRBJ1-2; no firm D call. The V gene's germline CDR1 is SNHLY and CDR2 FYNNEI. The CDR3 totals 14 residues. The germline V and J ends were trimmed by 4 bases and 6 bases, with 15 bases remaining between them. CDR3 sequence (DNA): TGTGCCAGCAGTGTGCAAGAGGATTGGGATGGCTACACCTTC. This sequence encodes CASSVQEDWDGYTF.

The gene calls are TRBV2 and TRBJ2-5; tentative D call: TRBD1 (6 bases). Germline CDR1 SNHLY, CDR2 FYNNEI. V lost 2 bases, J lost 5 bases, and 15 bases lay in between. There are 15 residues in the CDR3. CDR3 amino acids: CASSETGGGGETQYF. The CDR3 DNA is TGTGCCAGCAGTGAAACTGGGGGCGGCGGGGAGACCCAGTACTTC. Based on the CDR3 plus reference TRBV2 and TRBJ2-5, the full variable domain is EPEVTQTPSHQVTQMGQEVILRCVPISNHLYFYWYRQILGQKVEFLVSFYNNEISEKSEIFDDQFSVERPDGSNFTLKIRSTKLEDSAMYFCASSETGGGGETQYFGPGTRLLVL.

This clone appeared a single time. The chain recombines TRBV21-1 with TRBJ2-5; the table calls TRBD2, which could not be checked here. TRBV21-1 is listed as a pseudogene. CDR3 length: 15 amino acids. CDR3 sequence reads: CASSSPGRGSETQYF. CDR3 sequence (DNA): TGTGCCAGCAGCTCTCCGGGGCGGGGTAGTGAGACCCAGTACTTC.

V and J are TRBV28 and TRBJ2-5; D not certain. Germline V gives CDR1 MDHEN, CDR2 SYDVKM. Between the trimmed V and J ends, which lost 3 bases and 5 bases, there was a span of 16 bases. The CDR3 runs to 15 residues. In nucleotides, the CDR3 is TGTGCCAGCAGTTTTAAACAGATTGGGCTCGAGACCCAGTACTTC. This codes for CASSFKQIGLETQYF.

A few counts support this clone. The chain joins TRBV29-1 to TRBJ2-5, with 11 positions matching TRBD2. Trimming took 2 bases from V and 1 from J; bases not matched to a gene: 15. The V gene's germline CDR1 is SQVTM and CDR2 ANQGSEA. The CDR3 extends over 19 amino acids. The CDR3 DNA follows: TGCAGCGTTGAATGGGGTAGCGGGGGGGCCAGATCAGTCCAAGAGACCCAGTACTTC. Its translation: CSVEWGSGGARSVQETQYF.

The V gene is TRBV7-3, the J gene TRBJ2-3; weak D call: TRBD1 (5 bases). CDR1 is SGHTA, CDR2 FQGTGA, per germline. There are 17 residues in the CDR3. Trimming cost V 0 bases and J 1 base, with 14 bases left between them. CDR3 sequence: CASSLTALGARTDTQYF. The CDR3 DNA reads as TGTGCCAGCAGCTTAACGGCTCTAGGGGCCCGCACAGATACGCAGTATTTT.

V gene TRBV10-3 combines with J gene TRBJ2-7; TRBD2 aligns across 12 bases. The germline V gene encodes CDR1 ENHRY and CDR2 SYGVKD. The CDR3 loop spans 15 amino acids. After removal of 4 bases from V and 4 bases from J, the junction contained 5 bases not matched to a gene. The CDR3 coding sequence is TGTGCCATCAGTGGTTTGACTAGCGGGAGATACGAGCAGTACTTC. Its translation is CAISGLTSGRYEQYF.

The CDR3 here is CASSYGGDSYGYTF. The CDR3 nucleotides read TGTGCCAGCAGTTATGGCGGGGATAGCTATGGCTACACCTTC. The V gene is TRBV27, the J gene TRBJ1-2, with D unclear. Germline V gives CDR1 MNHEY, CDR2 SMNVEV (reference sequence). V was pared by 4 bases and J by 4 bases, with 13 bases between. This CDR3 has 14 amino acids.

V is TRBV9 and J is TRBJ2-3; D is perhaps TRBD2 (5 bases). The CDR3 is made up of 15 amino acids. CDR1 and CDR2 from the germline V gene are SGDLS and YYNGEE. Trimming cost V 1 base and J 9 bases, with 18 bases left between them. Written as DNA, the CDR3 is TGTGCCAGCAGCGTATCCTCCCTTACTAGTGGCACGCAGTATTTT. This translates into CASSVSSLTSGTQYF.

This chain uses TRBV30 with TRBJ2-3; TRBD1 matches at 8 bases. The ends lost 0 bases at V and 5 bases at J; junction bases unmatched: 10. CDR3 length equals 16 residues. Germline CDR1 GTSNPN, CDR2 SVGIG (reference sequence). Here the CDR3 reads CAWSVPRTGSRDTQYF. The DNA for the CDR3 is TGTGCCTGGAGTGTACCCAGGACAGGGTCCAGAGATACGCAGTATTTT.

The CDR3 DNA follows: TGTGCCAGCAGTCCCGGGACAGGGCGCAACACCATATATTTT. The encoded protein is CASSPGTGRNTIYF. The gene calls are TRBV6-5 and TRBJ1-3, with 9 positions matching TRBD1. V lost 5 bases to trimming and J lost 7 bases; unmatched junction nucleotides: 6. Per germline, CDR1 MNHEY and CDR2 SVGAGI. This CDR3 region has 14 residues.

The chain links TRBV7-3 to TRBJ2-3; a possible D gene is TRBD2 (5 bases). V was pared by 1 base and J by 1 base, with 21 bases between. Germline CDR1 and CDR2: SGHTA and FQGTGA. The CDR3 length is 19 residues. Written as DNA, the CDR3 is TGTGCCAGCAGCTTAAGGCTCCCCCGGGGTAGGGTTGGCACAGATACGCAGTATTTT. Encoded protein: CASSLRLPRGRVGTDTQYF.

This chain uses TRBV11-2 with TRBJ2-7; 7 nucleotides match TRBD1. V shed 1 base and J 5 bases; nucleotides not matched to a gene: 8. This CDR3 is 15 amino acids long. Germline loops: CDR1 SGHAT, CDR2 FQNNGV. The CDR3 region has the DNA TGTGCCAGCAGCTTAGCCCGGGACAGAGTCCACGAGCAGTACTTC. Translation gives CASSLARDRVHEQYF.

A remark on this clone: The junction shows a germline mismatch at one end, possibly a read error. The chain links TRBV6-5 to TRBJ2-7; TRBD2 agrees at 11 bases. CDR1 and CDR2 from the germline V gene are MNHEY and SVGAGI. This CDR3 has 12 amino acids. CDR3 amino acids: CASQTSSGGLHF. The CDR3 nucleotides are TGTGCCAGCCAAACTTCTAGCGGGGGGCTCCACTTC.

This chain links TRBV5-1 with TRBJ2-1; 11 bases line up with TRBD2. CDR1 and CDR2 (germline): SGHRS, YFSETQ. CDR3 length equals 16 residues. V lost 8 bases and J lost 0; bases outside the gene matches: 7. CDR3 residues: CASVASGGNSYNEQFF. CDR3 DNA sequence: TGCGCCAGTGTCGCTAGCGGGGGGAACTCCTACAATGAGCAGTTCTTC.

V usage is TRBV11-2 and J usage is TRBJ2-7; 12 positions match TRBD1. This CDR3 contains 16 residues. Trimming took 3 bases from V and 4 from J; bases not matched to a gene: 7. Germline CDR1 is SGHAT and CDR2 is FQNNGV. The CDR3 sequence: CASSFSGTGGVYEQYF. The CDR3 bases are TGTGCCAGCAGCTTCTCCGGGACAGGGGGCGTGTACGAGCAGTACTTC. Complete variable domain (other parts from reference TRBV11-2 and TRBJ2-7): EAGVAQSPRYKIIEKRQSVAFWCNPISGHATLYWYQQILGQGPKLLIQFQNNGVVDDSQLPKDRFSAERLKGVDSTLKIQPAKLEDSAVYLCASSFSGTGGVYEQYFGPGTRLTVT.

J is TRBJ2-7 and V is TRBV7-2; D possibly corresponds to TRBD2 (5 bases). The V end was cut by 1 base, the J end by 0 bases, with 10 bases between. From germline, CDR1 is SGHTA and CDR2 FQGNSA. The CDR3 sequence is 15 residues long. The CDR3 is CASSLVGSASYEQYF. DNA of the CDR3: TGTGCCAGCAGCTTAGTGGGTAGCGCCTCCTACGAGCAGTACTTC.